This TCR beta chain was documented in a study of cytomegalovirus exposure and HLA in healthy donors. General study points: The authors listed approximately 160 TCR beta chains as cytomegalovirus-associated. Per a later analysis, HLA-associated TCR beta chains showed more clonal expansion than other, equally common TCR beta chains.

The V and J ends lost 10 bases and 1 base respectively, with 16 bases between them. Germline CDR1 reads PRHDT; CDR2 reads FYEKMQ (reference sequence). CDR3 length: 14 residues. Use of 60 Vbeta and 13 Jbeta primers characterized the PCR. Repertoires were generated with immunoSEQ multiplex PCR, while TCRdb's copy carries only in-frame clones and drops some. The table records around 160,000 clones, around 63% of them present only once. As concerns this clone: The target antigen is unknown.

The sequenced sample consisted of PBMCs. The clonotype was recovered from a woman under 30 in good health and CMV-seropositive. This chain uses TRBV13 with TRBJ1-2; TRBD1 might be the D (6 bases). Written as DNA, the CDR3 is TGTGCCACCGGGGGGCAGTTACTTAACTATGGCTACACCTTC. Translation: CATGGQLLNYGYTF.